Listed below are T cell receptor beta chains from one sample, sequenced in a study of cytomegalovirus exposure and HLA in healthy donors. Data came from immunoSEQ multiplex PCR; TCRdb stores just in-frame clones and leaves some out. The sample lists 250,000 to 300,000 clones; approximately 86% were seen once. The sample comprised PBMCs. These receptors were obtained from a woman under 30 in good health and CMV-seronegative. CDR3s include the opening cysteine and the closing phenylalanine or tryptophan. Fields, in order: V gene, CDR3 length, D gene, J gene, clone size, CDR3 protein, CDR3 DNA. D genes are given only for firm matches. Size is stated for part of the rows, as once, few or many counts, or as a class when the clone is expanded.

TRBV6-5	15	-	TRBJ2-1	many	CASSSGMENYNEQFF	TGTGCCAGCAGTTCCGGGATGGAAAACTACAATGAGCAGTTCTTC
TRBV29-1	15	-	TRBJ1-1	-	CSVDPLPREGTEAFF	TGCAGCGTTGATCCGCTCCCAAGGGAGGGCACTGAAGCTTTCTTT
TRBV2	11	-	TRBJ2-7	-	CASRVGYEQYF	TGTGCCAGCAGGGTCGGGTACGAGCAGTACTTC
TRBV9	15	-	TRBJ2-6	-	CASSVAGYGANVLTF	TGTGCCAGCAGCGTAGCAGGTTACGGGGCCAACGTCCTGACTTTC
TRBV19	15	TRBD2	TRBJ2-5	once	CASSRKAGGPETQYF	TGTGCCAGTAGTCGGAAAGCGGGAGGGCCGGAGACCCAGTACTTC
TRBV15	14	-	TRBJ1-2	-	CATSRLVRDYGYTF	TGTGCCACCAGCAGACTGGTCAGGGACTATGGCTACACCTTC
TRBV4-3	14	-	TRBJ2-2	-	CASSAQGDTGELFF	TGCGCCAGCAGCGCACAGGGAGACACCGGGGAGCTGTTTTTT
TRBV5-6	14	TRBD1	TRBJ1-2	-	CASSLQGQDYGYTF	TGTGCCAGCAGCCTCCAGGGACAGGACTATGGCTACACCTTC
TRBV18	13	-	TRBJ1-2	-	CASSLTGTKGYTF	TGTGCCAGCTCACTTACCGGGACAAAAGGCTACACCTTC
TRBV6-5	15	-	TRBJ2-3	-	CASTLTGLRTDTQYF	TGTGCCAGCACCTTGACAGGCCTCCGCACAGATACGCAGTATTTT
TRBV13	17	-	TRBJ2-5	-	CASSFPPTGARGETQYF	TGTGCCAGCAGCTTCCCCCCTACAGGGGCCCGGGGGGAGACCCAGTACTTC
TRBV28	15	TRBD2	TRBJ2-3	-	CASSFLAGGPHTQYF	TGTGCCAGCAGTTTCCTAGCGGGGGGGCCTCATACGCAGTATTTT
TRBV19	15	TRBD2	TRBJ2-3	-	CATRESGRATDTQYF	TGTGCCACCCGTGAGAGCGGGAGGGCCACAGATACGCAGTATTTT
TRBV9	14	-	TRBJ1-6	-	CASSVDDYPKLLHF	TGTGCCAGCAGCGTAGACGATTACCCCAAACTCCTCCACTTT
TRBV5-1	15	-	TRBJ2-6	-	CASSLGAAGANVLTF	TGCGCCAGCAGCTTGGGGGCAGCCGGGGCCAACGTCCTGACTTTC
TRBV30	15	TRBD2	TRBJ2-3	-	CAWSLAADGTDTQYF	TGTGCCTGGAGCCTAGCGGCTGATGGCACAGATACGCAGTATTTT
TRBV2	15	TRBD2	TRBJ2-1	once	CASSDGGSSYNEQFF	TGTGCCAGCAGTGACGGGGGGAGCTCCTACAATGAGCAGTTCTTC
TRBV9	17	-	TRBJ2-6	-	CASSVWDTNSGANVLTF	TGTGCCAGCAGCGTATGGGACACTAACTCTGGGGCCAACGTCCTGACTTTC
TRBV27	14	TRBD1	TRBJ2-3	-	CASSFHRGPDTQYF	TGTGCCAGCAGTTTTCACAGGGGACCAGATACGCAGTATTTT
TRBV5-4	15	-	TRBJ1-2	once	CASSRSTELYYGYTF	TGTGCCAGCAGCAGATCGACCGAACTATACTATGGCTACACCTTC
TRBV9	15	TRBD1	TRBJ2-7	-	CASSYSGTGVYEQYF	TGTGCCAGCAGTTACTCCGGGACAGGGGTCTACGAGCAGTACTTC
TRBV6-1	14	-	TRBJ2-7	-	CASSESFRGREQYF	TGTGCCAGCAGTGAGTCTTTCCGAGGAAGGGAGCAGTACTTC
TRBV5-1	14	-	TRBJ2-5	-	CASSFPGSLETQYF	TGCGCCAGCAGCTTCCCCGGGAGCTTAGAGACCCAGTACTTC
TRBV25-1	13	-	TRBJ2-7	-	CASSEGPSDEQYF	TGTGCCAGCAGTGAAGGGCCTTCCGACGAGCAGTACTTC
TRBV6-1	14	-	TRBJ1-1	-	CASSTQTENTEAFF	TGTGCCAGCAGTACCCAGACAGAGAACACTGAAGCTTTCTTT
TRBV5-4	14	TRBD1	TRBJ2-7	-	CASSMTGVSYEQYF	TGTGCCAGCAGTATGACAGGGGTTTCCTACGAGCAGTACTTC
TRBV7-9	14	TRBD1	TRBJ1-2	few	CASSAGTGVWGYTF	TGTGCCAGCAGCGCCGGGACAGGGGTATGGGGCTACACCTTC
TRBV5-1	14	TRBD1	TRBJ2-7	once	CASSSGQGFYEQYF	TGCGCCAGCAGCTCCGGACAGGGATTTTACGAGCAGTACTTC
TRBV9	14	-	TRBJ1-1	-	CASSLIGASPEAFF	TGTGCCAGCAGCCTGATTGGGGCCTCCCCGGAAGCTTTCTTT
TRBV15	15	TRBD1	TRBJ2-5	once	CATSRGSTGPETQYF	TGTGCCACCAGCAGAGGGTCGACAGGGCCAGAGACCCAGTACTTC
TRBV12-5	14	-	TRBJ2-7	-	CASGLYPDSYEQYF	TGTGCTAGTGGTTTGTATCCGGACAGTTACGAGCAGTACTTC
TRBV4-1	17	TRBD2	TRBJ2-3	-	CASRTPGLAAHTDTQYF	TGCGCCAGCAGAACGCCGGGACTAGCGGCACACACAGATACGCAGTATTTT
TRBV7-9	16	-	TRBJ2-2	-	CASSLVGQGNTGELFF	TGTGCCAGCAGCTTAGTAGGGCAGGGGAACACCGGGGAGCTGTTTTTT
TRBV27	15	-	TRBJ1-5	-	CASSPSGWPNQPQHF	TGTGCCAGCAGTCCTTCAGGGTGGCCCAATCAGCCCCAGCATTTT
TRBV7-2	14	-	TRBJ1-1	-	CASSQRQANTEAFF	TGTGCCAGCAGCCAACGTCAGGCGAACACTGAAGCTTTCTTT
TRBV28	13	TRBD1	TRBJ1-1	-	CAGRDSRNTEAFF	TGTGCCGGGCGGGACAGTCGGAACACTGAAGCTTTCTTT